Reported below is one TCR beta chain. This entry comes from a study of blood T cell repertoires in COVID-19. Study details: The United States, Italy and Spain were the sources of the acute and convalescent COVID-19 samples. T cells, B-cell-depleted T cells, or PBMCs supplied cDNA or gDNA.

In the authors' methods: It was from reference gene primer amplification that nucleated cell counts were estimated. The table came from immunoSEQ multiplex PCR; TCRdb's copy has only in-frame clones and leaves some out. That table furnishes V, J and clone size, whereas the DNA furnished D and trimming. This sample has 270,000 or so clones, with about 89% found just once. Germline CDR1 and CDR2: MNHEY and SVGAGI. This CDR3 contains 14 residues. The ends were cut back, 7 bases at V and 4 bases at J, with 16 bases in the middle. This chain joins TRBV6-5 and TRBJ1-2; D remains unclear. The clonotype comes from a man aged 40-49 years with acute or convalescent COVID-19. Sequencing input: peripheral blood. The CDR3 spells CASTLNGRTYGYTF. The DNA of the CDR3 is TGTGCCAGCACCCTTAACGGGAGAACCTATGGCTACACCTTC.